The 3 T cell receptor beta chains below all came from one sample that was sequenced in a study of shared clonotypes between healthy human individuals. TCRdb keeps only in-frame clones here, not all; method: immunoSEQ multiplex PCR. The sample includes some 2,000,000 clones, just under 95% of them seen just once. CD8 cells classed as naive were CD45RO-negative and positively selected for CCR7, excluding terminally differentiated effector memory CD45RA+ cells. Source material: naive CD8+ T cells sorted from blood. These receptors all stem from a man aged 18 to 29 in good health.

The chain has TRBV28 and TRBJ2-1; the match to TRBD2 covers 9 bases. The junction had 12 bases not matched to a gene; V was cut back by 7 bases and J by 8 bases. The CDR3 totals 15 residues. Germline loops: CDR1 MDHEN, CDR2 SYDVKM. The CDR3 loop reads CASTPIERGDYEQFF. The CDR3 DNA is TGTGCCAGCACCCCTATCGAGCGGGGGGATTATGAGCAGTTCTTC.

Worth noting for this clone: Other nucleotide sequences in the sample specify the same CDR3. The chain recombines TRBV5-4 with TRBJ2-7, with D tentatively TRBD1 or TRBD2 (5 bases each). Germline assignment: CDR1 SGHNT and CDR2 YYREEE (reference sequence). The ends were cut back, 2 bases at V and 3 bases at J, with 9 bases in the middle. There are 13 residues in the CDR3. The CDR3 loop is CASSFGAHYEQYF. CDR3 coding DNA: TGTGCCAGCAGCTTCGGGGCTCACTACGAGCAGTACTTC.

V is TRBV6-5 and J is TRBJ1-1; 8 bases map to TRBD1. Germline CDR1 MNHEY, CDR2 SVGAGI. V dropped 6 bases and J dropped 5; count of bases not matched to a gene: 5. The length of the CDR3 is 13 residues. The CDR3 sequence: CASRADRGTEAFF. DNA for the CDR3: TGTGCCAGCAGGGCCGACAGGGGAACTGAAGCTTTCTTT.